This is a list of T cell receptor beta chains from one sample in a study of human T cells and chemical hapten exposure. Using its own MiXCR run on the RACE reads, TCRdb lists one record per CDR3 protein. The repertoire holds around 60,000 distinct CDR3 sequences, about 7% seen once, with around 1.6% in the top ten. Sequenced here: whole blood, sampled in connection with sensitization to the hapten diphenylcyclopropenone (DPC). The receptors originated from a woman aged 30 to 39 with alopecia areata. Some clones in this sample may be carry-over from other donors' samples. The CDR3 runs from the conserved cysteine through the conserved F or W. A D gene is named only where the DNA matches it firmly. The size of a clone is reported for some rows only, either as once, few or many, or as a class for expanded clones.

DNA: TGCGCCAGCAGCTTGGACCCATTTAACAAAGCACAGCCAACTAATGAAAAACTGTTTTTT
CDR3: CASSLDPFNKAQPTNEKLFF
J: TRBJ1-4
V: TRBV5-1
D: .
size: .

DNA: TGTGCCAGCAGCTCCGGGGCCGCCAGAAACACCATATATTTT
CDR3: CASSSGAARNTIYF
J: TRBJ1-3
V: TRBV5-4
D: .
size: few

DNA: TGTGCCAGCTCACCCGGACAGAGCAATGAGCAGTTCTTC
CDR3: CASSPGQSNEQFF
J: TRBJ2-1
V: TRBV18
D: .
size: many

DNA: TGTGCCAGCACAACGAACACCGGGGAGCTGTTTTTT
CDR3: CASTTNTGELFF
J: TRBJ2-2
V: TRBV12-3/TRBV12-4
D: .
size: many

DNA: TGTGCCAGCAGTTTTAGCGGGATATGGACAGGGAAGAACACTGAAGCTTTCTTT
CDR3: CASSFSGIWTGKNTEAFF
J: TRBJ1-1
V: TRBV12-3/TRBV12-4
D: TRBD1
size: many

DNA: TGCAGCGAAATAAGGACTGAAGCTTTCTTT
CDR3: CSEIRTEAFF
J: TRBJ1-1
V: TRBV29-1
D: .
size: many

DNA: TGTGCCAGCAGTTTAACCGGGGGGGGCTCTGGGGCCAACGTCCTGACTTTC
CDR3: CASSLTGGGSGANVLTF
J: TRBJ2-6
V: TRBV12-3/TRBV12-4
D: TRBD2
size: many

DNA: TGCGCCAGCAGCTTGGGGTCTTCGAACACCGGGGAGCTGTTTTTT
CDR3: CASSLGSSNTGELFF
J: TRBJ2-2
V: TRBV5-1
D: .
size: many

DNA: TGCGCCAGCAGCTTGGTACGCGGGGGGGCCTCGGATGAGCAGTTCTTC
CDR3: CASSLVRGGASDEQFF
J: TRBJ2-1
V: TRBV5-1
D: TRBD2
size: many

DNA: TGCGCCAGCAGCTTGGATGGGGGCCACAACACTGAAGCTTTCTTT
CDR3: CASSLDGGHNTEAFF
J: TRBJ1-1
V: TRBV5-1
D: .
size: many

DNA: TGTGCCAGCAGCGTAAACTTACAGGGGGCTCGGCACTTC
CDR3: CASSVNLQGARHF
J: TRBJ2-5
V: TRBV9
D: TRBD1
size: many

DNA: TGTGCCAGCAGCGGGCGACTAGCGGGGGGGCGTGATACGCAGTATTTT
CDR3: CASSGRLAGGRDTQYF
J: TRBJ2-3
V: TRBV9
D: TRBD2
size: many